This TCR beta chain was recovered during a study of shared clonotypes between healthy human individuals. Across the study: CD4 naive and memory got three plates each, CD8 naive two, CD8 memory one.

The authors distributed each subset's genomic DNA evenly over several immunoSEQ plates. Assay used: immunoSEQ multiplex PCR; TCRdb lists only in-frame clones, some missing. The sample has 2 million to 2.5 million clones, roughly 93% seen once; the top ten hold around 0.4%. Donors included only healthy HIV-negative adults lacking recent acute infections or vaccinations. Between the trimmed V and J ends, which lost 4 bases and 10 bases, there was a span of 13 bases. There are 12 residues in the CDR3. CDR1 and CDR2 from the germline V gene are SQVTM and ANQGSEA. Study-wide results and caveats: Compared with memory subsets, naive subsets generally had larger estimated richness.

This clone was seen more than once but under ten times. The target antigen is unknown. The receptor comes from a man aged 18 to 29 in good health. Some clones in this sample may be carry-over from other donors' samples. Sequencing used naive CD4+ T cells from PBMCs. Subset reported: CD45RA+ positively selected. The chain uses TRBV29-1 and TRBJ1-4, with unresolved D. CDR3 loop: CSVVGSSGKLFF. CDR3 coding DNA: TGCAGCGTTGTAGGGTCCTCCGGAAAACTGTTTTTT.